This TCR beta chain was identified during a study of CD8+ T cells in alopecia areata. Study information: Percent affected scalp area, the SALT score, rated treated patients' severity.

The CDR3 is 15 residues long. J lost 2 bases, V lost 6 bases, and 13 bases had no gene match. Germline V gene sequence: CDR1 SQVTM, CDR2 ANQGSEA. Treatment specified: oral pan-JAK inhibitor, 5-10 mg twice daily. Study-wide points: In scalp, tofacitinib significantly decreased clonality and expanded CD8+ clones among the top 100.

As to this clone: Its target is not known.

As the sequencing template, cDNA was produced by extracting RNA and reverse transcribing it. The table came from immunoSEQ multiplex PCR; TCRdb's copy has only in-frame clones and leaves some out. The table shows about 300,000 clones, with roughly 60% occurring only once. The material sequenced was CD4+ T cells sorted from blood, taken at week 24, from a patient treated with tofacitinib. The sequence was collected from a human donor with alopecia areata. The chain couples TRBV29-1 to TRBJ2-7; 7 bases align to TRBD1. The CDR3 here is CSVLKLRDRAYEQYF. CDR3 sequence (DNA): TGCAGCGTGCTAAAACTCCGGGACAGAGCCTACGAGCAGTACTTC.